This TCR beta chain is from a study of blood T cell repertoires in COVID-19. Study-wide background: Material from acute and convalescent COVID-19 was sourced from the United States, Italy and Spain. T cells, B-cell-depleted T cells, or PBMCs provided the cDNA or gDNA that served as material.

The CDR3 is made up of 16 amino acids. V was shortened by 3 bases and J by 2 bases, with 13 bases between the two germline ends. Germline CDR1 and CDR2: MNHEY and SMNVEV (reference sequence). As originally analysed: It was from reference gene primer amplification that nucleated cell counts were estimated. TCRdb keeps only in-frame clones here, not all; method: immunoSEQ multiplex PCR. The D gene and trimming were derived from the DNA, and the V and J assignments and clone size from that table. The sample consists of around 130,000 clones, roughly 78% of them appearing once. The sequence was obtained from a man between 60 and 75 years old with active or convalescent COVID-19. The material sequenced was peripheral blood. This chain links TRBV27 with TRBJ2-2; no clear D. CDR3 sequence (DNA): TGTGCCAGCAGTTTGAGCTTTTCCCTAAACACCGGGGAGCTGTTTTTT. Its translation: CASSLSFSLNTGELFF.